Included here is one TCR beta chain sequence, with context. J was trimmed by 6 bases and V by 5 bases; bases with no gene match: 15. The germline V gene has CDR1 MDHEN and CDR2 SYDVKM. The CDR3 runs to 16 residues. The data originate from a study of patients and donors after allogeneic stem cell transplantation. MiXCR was run by TCRdb on the RT-PCR reads, yielding one entry per CDR3 protein. The sample consists of approximately 220,000 distinct CDR3 sequences, more than 35% of them appearing once. The sequence came from a human donor who was either an allogeneic HSCT recipient or a stem cell or donor lymphocyte infusion donor (not recorded which). It is not recorded whose cells these are; they may come from a transplant donor. Sequencing was performed on blood, either unsorted or a sorted T cell fraction (not recorded which). The chain links TRBV28 to TRBJ2-7; 8 nucleotides line up with TRBD1. The CDR3, as DNA: TGTGCCAGCAGTCGGCTAGGCGGACAGGGTTCCCTCGAGCAGTACTTC. Translated: CASSRLGGQGSLEQYF.